This T cell receptor beta chain was recovered during a study of regulatory T cells in long-lasting Graves disease. About the research overall: Duration of antithyroid drug therapy among newly diagnosed Graves' patients was under 3 months.

The V gene's germline CDR1 is KGHSH and CDR2 LQKENI. This CDR3 is built from 17 residues. V was clipped by 2 bases and J by 2 bases, with 16 bases between them. The time point denotes: newly diagnosed GD, antithyroid drugs for less than 3 months. Isolated PBMC RNA provided the starting material for the TCR library. Building the TCR beta libraries relied on iRepertoire HTBI primers, and CDR3 regions underwent Arm-PCR. TCRdb analysed the multiplex PCR reads with MiXCR anew, one entry per CDR3 protein. The table has 440,000 or so distinct CDR3 sequences, about 16% seen once. A further study also used this sample, focusing on T cells in Graves' hyperthyroidism and ophthalmopathy.

The genes are TRBV18 and TRBJ2-1; D may be TRBD1 (6 bases). Sample: peripheral blood mononuclear cells (PBMCs), taken at new diagnosis, from a patient treated with antithyroid drugs. The receptor comes from a woman younger than 45 with Graves disease. The CDR3: CASSPEKQGSPYNEQFF. CDR3 nucleotide sequence: TGTGCCAGCTCACCAGAAAAACAGGGATCCCCCTACAATGAGCAGTTCTTC.